The 3 T cell receptor beta chains reported below all come from one sample, sequenced in a study of human T cells and chemical hapten exposure. TCRdb analysed the RACE reads with MiXCR anew, one entry per CDR3 protein. The sample shows more than 100,000 distinct CDR3 sequences, approximately 12% of them seen only once. Time point here: pre-sensitization, week 0. Treatment: therapeutic diphenylcyclopropenone sensitization with weekly scalp DPC. Sequencing used whole blood, obtained in connection with sensitization to the hapten diphenylcyclopropenone (DPC). Receptors were obtained from a woman aged 18-29 years with alopecia areata. Some clones in this sample may be carry-over from other donors' samples.

There are a few counts of this clonotype. This rearrangement joins TRBV21-1 to TRBJ2-5; TRBD2 reflects the table's D call only, with no check against the DNA. TRBV21-1 is tagged as a pseudogene. The CDR3 consists of 16 residues. CDR3 DNA: TGTGCCAGCCATAGGAGGCTAGCGGGGGGGCAAGAGACCCAGTACTTC. Protein product: CASHRRLAGGQETQYF.

This clonotype showed up many times. The chain employs TRBV20-1 and TRBJ2-1; D is uncertain. CDR1 is DFQATT, CDR2 SNEGSKA, per germline (reference sequence). The V and J ends lost 3 bases and 0 bases respectively, with 12 bases between them. The CDR3 has 15 residues. The CDR3 coding sequence is TGCAGTGCTAGGGCCCTATACTACTCCTACAATGAGCAGTTCTTC. The encoded protein is CSARALYYSYNEQFF.

For this clonotype: The junction and the germline gene differ at one end; a read error may be behind it. This sequence joins TRBV10-3 and TRBJ1-1; 7 bases agree with TRBD1. The V gene's germline CDR1 is ENHRY and CDR2 SYGVKD. The CDR3 is 15 residues long. CDR3 loop: CTISESWDRNTEAFF. The DNA of the CDR3 is TGTACCATCAGTGAATCGTGGGACAGGAACACTGAAGCTTTCTTT.